Listed here are 7 T cell receptor beta chains from one sample, sequenced in a study of shared clonotypes between healthy human individuals. Profiling relied on immunoSEQ multiplex PCR, and the TCRdb table lists in-frame clones only, not all of them. The data hold 850,000 to 1,100,000 clones, with 60% to 80% observed a single time. Sequencing used memory CD4+ T cells from PBMCs. Sample subset: CD45RA-negative fraction. The origin of the receptors is a man younger than 35 in good health. Some clones in this sample may be carry-over from other donors' samples.

The chain joins TRBV6-5 to TRBJ2-7; 11 positions agree with TRBD1. This CDR3 comprises 15 residues. Trimming at V came to 4 bases and at J to 4 bases, leaving 6 bases not matched to a gene. Germline-derived CDR1 and CDR2 are MNHEY and SVGAGI. The chain's CDR3 is CASSFNRDRGYEQYF. The CDR3 DNA reads as TGTGCCAGCAGTTTTAACCGGGACAGGGGGTACGAGCAGTACTTC.

This CDR3 is CASSLALASYGYTF. The CDR3 DNA sequence: TGTGCCAGCAGCTTAGCTTTGGCATCCTATGGCTACACCTTC. The V call is TRBV7-2, the J call TRBJ1-2, with D unresolved. The V gene's germline CDR1 is SGHTA and CDR2 FQGNSA. The CDR3 covers 14 residues. V was clipped by 0 bases and J by 4 bases, with 9 bases between them.

The CDR3 DNA sequence: TGTGCCAGCAGTTCAACGACCCCACCGACAGGGGGGAACTATGGCTACACCTTC. It specifies CASSSTTPPTGGNYGYTF. J is TRBJ1-2 and V is TRBV28; 9 bases are shared with TRBD1. CDR1 and CDR2 from the germline V gene are MDHEN and SYDVKM. V dropped 4 bases and J dropped 2; count of bases not matched to a gene: 14. The CDR3 has 18 residues.

Here the CDR3 DNA reads TGCGCCAGCAGCTTGGCCAAAGGGACACCCGCTGAGTATAGCAATCAGCCCCAGCATTTT. Translating gives CASSLAKGTPAEYSNQPQHF. This chain connects TRBV5-1 to TRBJ1-5; perhaps TRBD1 as D (6 bases). The CDR3 is 20 residues long. The ends were cut back, 0 bases at V and 0 bases at J, with 22 bases in the middle. Germline V gene sequence: CDR1 SGHRS, CDR2 YFSETQ.

The chain links TRBV20-1 to TRBJ1-2; TRBD1 is a possible D gene (6 bases). With 7 bases removed from V and 8 bases from J, the gap between germline ends came to 14 bases. Germline V gene sequence: CDR1 DFQATT, CDR2 SNEGSKA (reference sequence). The CDR3 has 11 amino acids. CDR3 sequence (DNA): TGCAGTGGGTCCGCAGGGGTCGGCTACACCTTC. The encoded protein is CSGSAGVGYTF.

A few counts support this clone. Distinct nucleotide sequences in the sample also encode this CDR3. The chain employs TRBV2 and TRBJ1-1; a weak D match, TRBD1 (6 bases). Deletions cut 7 bases from V and 1 base from J, with 10 bases between. The germline V gene has CDR1 SNHLY and CDR2 FYNNEI. The CDR3 covers 13 residues. The CDR3 sequence: CASTRGANTEAFF. The CDR3 DNA reads TGTGCCAGCACAAGGGGGGCGAACACTGAAGCTTTCTTT.

The chain links TRBV19 to TRBJ2-5; no reliable D call. The CDR3 has 15 amino acids. Trimming took off 4 bases at V and 0 bases at J, with 12 bases between the two ends. Germline V gives CDR1 LNHDA, CDR2 SQIVND (reference sequence). The DNA of the CDR3 is TGTGCCAGTAGTACGGCGGTAGGATACCAAGAGACCCAGTACTTC. This translates into CASSTAVGYQETQYF.